One and the same sample provided the 7 T cell receptor beta chains below, sequenced in a study of CD8 T cells in ankylosing spondylitis. In TCRdb, the 5' RACE reads were re-called with MiXCR into one record per CDR3 protein. Altogether roughly 260,000 distinct CDR3 sequences are present, around 20% being singletons, with the ten largest covering less than 9.5%. Sequenced material: blood, either unsorted or a sorted T cell fraction (not recorded which). The receptors derive from a male donor with ankylosing spondylitis or in good health (not recorded which).

This clonotype was seen repeatedly, ten times or more. The rearrangement uses TRBV5-1 and TRBJ1-6, with TRBD1 matching 8 bases. Germline V lookup: CDR1 SGHRS, CDR2 YFSETQ. Trimming took 4 bases from V and 7 from J; bases not matched to a gene: 10. This CDR3 is built from 16 residues. The CDR3 DNA reads TGCGCCAGCAGCACTTGGACAGGGCTCAAGAATTCACCCCTCCACTTT. Encoded protein: CASSTWTGLKNSPLHF.

This clonotype was counted at least ten times. The genes are TRBV5-1 and TRBJ2-3; 12 positions match TRBD2. The CDR3 runs to 16 residues. With 4 bases clipped from V and 1 base from J, the junction kept 4 bases outside the gene matches. Germline CDR1 SGHRS, CDR2 YFSETQ. The CDR3 DNA reads as TGCGCCAGCAGCCTACGGACTAGCGGGGGCACAGATACGCAGTATTTT. It encodes CASSLRTSGGTDTQYF.

At least ten counts were recorded for this clonotype. The rearrangement links TRBV12-3 or TRBV12-4 to TRBJ2-1, with unresolved D. This CDR3 has 15 amino acids. V was shortened by 6 bases and J by 0 bases, with 12 bases between the two germline ends. In DNA, the CDR3 is TGTGCCAGCAGGTCCGGCTGGAGCTCCTACAATGAGCAGTTCTTC. The encoded protein is CASRSGWSSYNEQFF.

In this sample, this clonotype turned up a few times. The chain couples TRBV27 to TRBJ2-1; the D gene is possibly TRBD1 (5 bases). The CDR3 runs to 15 residues. The V gene lost 6 bases and the J gene lost 4 bases, with 16 bases spanning the gap. In germline, CDR1 is MNHEY, CDR2 SMNVEV (reference sequence). The CDR3, as DNA: TGTGCCAGCAGACTTAACAGGCCCCAGTACAATGAGCAGTTCTTC. Amino acid sequence: CASRLNRPQYNEQFF.

The chain has TRBV3-1 and TRBJ1-6; D uncertain. Germline V lookup: CDR1 LGHDT, CDR2 YNNKEL (reference sequence). V lost 4 bases to trimming and J lost 14 bases, with 15 bases between them. This CDR3 spans 13 amino acids. The CDR3 spells CASSPEVTATLHF. DNA for the CDR3: TGTGCCAGCAGCCCGGAAGTTACCGCGACCCTCCACTTT.

This chain links TRBV24-1 with TRBJ2-2, with 8 bases aligning to TRBD1. CDR1 and CDR2 (germline): KGHDR, SFDVKD. V lost 2 bases, J lost 6 bases, and 4 bases stayed unmatched. The CDR3 spans 15 residues. CDR3 in DNA: TGTGCCACCAGTGATTCGGACAGGGATCCCGGGGAGCTGTTTTTT. Protein sequence: CATSDSDRDPGELFF.

This clonotype was observed a few times. The chain has TRBV5-1 and TRBJ2-2; D is undetermined. V shed 7 bases and J shed 4 bases, with 14 bases lying between them. This CDR3 comprises 14 residues. CDR1 SGHRS and CDR2 YFSETQ come from the germline V gene. The CDR3 here is CASGYEASTGELFF. DNA for the CDR3: TGCGCCAGCGGATACGAGGCTTCCACCGGGGAGCTGTTTTTT. Full variable domain (remainder filled in from reference TRBV5-1 and TRBJ2-2): KAGVTQTPRYLIKTRGQQVTLSCSPISGHRSVSWYQQTPGQGLQFLFEYFSETQRNKGNFPGRFSGRQFSNSRSEMNVSTLELGDSALYLCASGYEASTGELFFGEGSRLTVL.